These 12 T cell receptor beta chains came from one sample sequenced in a study of cytomegalovirus exposure and HLA in healthy donors. PCR used 60 Vbeta primers and 13 Jbeta primers. Some clones are missing from TCRdb's copy, which holds only in-frame ones; the method was immunoSEQ multiplex PCR. Here the sample spans 100,000 or so clones, 75% being singletons. Sequencing was carried out using PBMCs. The source is a woman between 18 and 29 years old in good health and CMV-seropositive.

V and J are TRBV6-4 and TRBJ2-7; TRBD2 agrees at 11 bases. V was clipped by 6 bases and J by 3 bases; unmatched bases: 4. Germline V gene data show CDR1 as MRHNA and CDR2 as SNTAGT. The CDR3 totals 14 residues. As DNA, the CDR3 is TGTGCCAGCAGCCTTACTAGCGGGAGCTACGAGCAGTACTTC. As protein: CASSLTSGSYEQYF.

The gene calls are TRBV5-1 and TRBJ2-5; tentative D call: TRBD1 (5 bases). Germline-derived CDR1 and CDR2 are SGHRS and YFSETQ. The CDR3 extends over 16 amino acids. V was shortened by 4 bases and J by 4 bases, with 20 bases between the two germline ends. CDR3 loop: CASSLLSGALGETQYF. The CDR3, as DNA: TGCGCCAGCAGCCTCCTAAGTGGGGCCCTGGGAGAGACCCAGTACTTC.

This clone was detected once. The gene calls are TRBV7-9 and TRBJ2-5; 12 bases match TRBD2. Germline trimming cut 5 bases from V and 4 bases from J; bases unmatched to any gene: 8. The CDR3 contains 16 residues. Germline CDR1 reads SEHNR; CDR2 reads FQNEAQ (reference sequence). CDR3 sequence (DNA): TGTGCCAGCAGCCCGACTAGCGGGAGCGAGGGAGAGACCCAGTACTTC. The encoded protein is CASSPTSGSEGETQYF.

The chain carries TRBV20-1 and TRBJ2-1, with unresolved D. Trimming took 7 bases from V and 4 from J, leaving 5 bases between them. The CDR3 extends over 10 amino acids. The germline V gene encodes CDR1 DFQATT and CDR2 SNEGSKA (reference sequence). The CDR3 coding sequence is TGCAGTGTCCAGTACAATGAGCAGTTCTTC. Its protein product is CSVQYNEQFF.

This clone was found a few times. This chain connects TRBV30 to TRBJ2-3; no firm D call. The CDR3 runs to 13 residues. Per the germline V gene, CDR1 is GTSNPN and CDR2 is SVGIG (reference sequence). V shed 0 bases and J shed 6 bases, with 10 bases lying between them. CDR3 in amino acids: CAWSVRSRDTQYF. The CDR3 DNA sequence: TGTGCCTGGAGTGTACGGTCCCGGGATACGCAGTATTTT.

The J gene is TRBJ2-3, the V gene TRBV7-9, with D perhaps TRBD1 (6 bases). Germline CDR1 and CDR2: SEHNR and FQNEAQ (reference sequence). V lost 1 base, J lost 9 bases, and 14 bases lay in between. The CDR3 consists of 14 residues. The CDR3 DNA reads TGTGCCAGCAGCTTAGGGCAGCCAGGGGACACGCAGTATTTT. Translating gives CASSLGQPGDTQYF.

This chain uses TRBV7-3 with TRBJ1-1; D not certain. Germline CDR1 and CDR2: SGHTA and FQGTGA. Trimming shortened V by 1 base and J by 0 bases, and 6 bases separated the two germline ends. The CDR3 covers 14 residues. CDR3 residues: CASSLNSMNTEAFF. The CDR3, as DNA: TGTGCCAGCAGCTTAAACAGCATGAACACTGAAGCTTTCTTT. Together with reference TRBV7-3 and TRBJ1-1, the CDR3 gives the full variable domain: GAGVSQTPSNKVTEKGKYVELRCDPISGHTALYWYRQSLGQGPEFLIYFQGTGAADDSGLPNDRFFAVRPEGSVSTLKIQRTERGDSAVYLCASSLNSMNTEAFFGQGTRLTVV.

A few counts support this clone. V usage is TRBV27 and J usage is TRBJ2-7; 8 bases fit TRBD2. V was pared by 4 bases and J by 0 bases, with 5 bases of the junction left unmatched. The CDR3 has 15 residues. CDR1 is MNHEY, CDR2 SMNVEV, per germline (reference sequence). The CDR3 protein is CASSSLGTSSYEQYF. The CDR3 bases are TGTGCCAGCAGTTCCCTCGGGACTAGCTCCTACGAGCAGTACTTC.

The rearrangement joins TRBV29-1 to TRBJ2-1, with 9 nucleotides matching TRBD2. After removal of 0 bases from V and 6 bases from J, the junction contained 6 bases not matched to a gene. The CDR3 consists of 15 residues. The germline CDR1 and CDR2 sequences are SQVTM and ANQGSEA. The CDR3 sequence: CSVEDGLAGPNEQFF. The DNA of the CDR3 is TGCAGCGTTGAAGATGGGCTAGCGGGGCCCAATGAGCAGTTCTTC.

This chain joins TRBV15 and TRBJ2-5, with 7 nucleotides matching TRBD1. Germline loops: CDR1 LNHNV, CDR2 YYDKDF (reference sequence). V lost 1 base to trimming and J lost 0 bases; unmatched junction nucleotides: 2. The CDR3 totals 15 residues. The chain's CDR3 is CATSRGQGNQETQYF. CDR3 nucleotides: TGTGCCACCAGCAGAGGACAGGGTAACCAAGAGACCCAGTACTTC. The full variable domain, in which reference TRBV15 and TRBJ2-5 provide the parts outside the CDR3, is DAMVIQNPRYQVTQFGKPVTLSCSQTLNHNVMYWYQQKSSQAPKLLFHYYDKDFNNEADTPDNFQSRRPNTSFCFLDIRSPGLGDTAMYLCATSRGQGNQETQYFGPGTRLLVL.

This chain joins TRBV4-3 and TRBJ1-5; TRBD1 is a possible D gene (6 bases). V dropped 0 bases and J dropped 6 bases, with 6 bases sitting between them. Germline V gene sequence: CDR1 LGHNA, CDR2 YSLEER. The CDR3 has 13 amino acids. The CDR3 DNA is TGCGCCAGCAGCCAAGAAGGGGGTCAGCCCCAGCATTTT. Translated, it gives CASSQEGGQPQHF.

Concerning this clone itself: Other DNA sequences in this sample translate to the same CDR3. This chain joins TRBV29-1 and TRBJ2-5, with 8 nucleotides matching TRBD1. The germline gives CDR1 SQVTM, CDR2 ANQGSEA. V dropped 4 bases and J dropped 5; count of bases not matched to a gene: 6. The CDR3 consists of 13 residues. The CDR3 loop reads CSVGAGGGETQYF. The CDR3 DNA is TGCAGCGTTGGTGCAGGGGGCGGCGAGACCCAGTACTTC. Drawing the rest from reference TRBV29-1 and TRBJ2-5, the complete variable domain is SAVISQKPSRDICQRGTSLTIQCQVDSQVTMMFWYRQQPGQSLTLIATANQGSEATYESGFVIDKFPISRPNLTFSTLTVSNMSPEDSSIYLCSVGAGGGETQYFGPGTRLLVL.